The 25 T cell receptor beta chains reported below all come from one sample, sequenced in a study of shared clonotypes between healthy human individuals (dated by TCRdb to 2020 to 2022). Preparation of the library involved the immunoSEQ multiplex PCR assay. In TCRdb, the immuneACCESS table is reduced to in-frame sequences with V and J assigned. These tables do not hold every clone; where another copy was compared, an unresolved V gene accounts for under half, and the others remain unexplained. For this sample the table gives some 630,000 clones, of which roughly 70% were detected only once. About 2% of the sample comes from the top ten. The sequenced sample consisted of memory CD4+ T cells sorted from blood. The sample's cell subset or site, from its label and the paper: CD45RA-negative fraction. These TCRs come from a woman aged 25 to 45 in good health.

The chain's CDR3 is CASSSQGASTEAFF. CDR3 DNA sequence: TGCGCCAGCAGCTCGCAGGGGGCAAGCACTGAAGCTTTCTTT. This chain connects TRBV5-1 to TRBJ1-1; 8 nucleotides line up with TRBD1. J was trimmed by 4 bases and V by 3 bases; bases with no gene match: 5. In germline, CDR1 is SGHRS, CDR2 YFSETQ. CDR3 size: 14 residues.

The genes are TRBV19 and TRBJ2-7; D is ambiguous. Germline CDR1 and CDR2: LNHDA and SQIVND (reference sequence). V gave up 0 bases and J gave up 1 base, with 4 bases separating them. CDR3 length: 13 amino acids. Here the CDR3 reads CASSIETSYEQYF. For the CDR3, the DNA is TGTGCCAGTAGTATAGAAACGTCCTACGAGCAGTACTTC.

The chain joins TRBV19 to TRBJ1-2; maybe TRBD1 (5 bases). The germline gives CDR1 LNHDA, CDR2 SQIVND (reference sequence). This CDR3 contains 14 residues. Trimming cost V 6 bases and J 8 bases, with 19 bases left between them. The CDR3 nucleotides are TGTGCCAGTAGAAGGGGCCCACTTGACGGAGGCTACACCTTC. Its translation: CASRRGPLDGGYTF.

The CDR3 coding sequence is TGTGCCAGCAGCTTAACGTGGTCGGAGGGCGAGCAGTACTTC. This sequence encodes CASSLTWSEGEQYF. V usage is TRBV5-4 and J usage is TRBJ2-7; D possibly corresponds to TRBD2 (6 bases). The CDR3 runs 14 residues. Trimming removed 2 bases from V and 6 bases from J, with 15 bases in between. Germline CDR1 is SGHNT and CDR2 is YYREEE (reference sequence).

The V call is TRBV19, the J call TRBJ1-2; 9 nucleotides align to TRBD1. The V gene end was trimmed by 6 bases and the J gene end by 2 bases; junction bases not matched to a gene: 7. The CDR3 loop spans 15 amino acids. Germline V gives CDR1 LNHDA, CDR2 SQIVND (reference sequence). CDR3 sequence reads: CASRDQTGGNYGYTF. The CDR3 nucleotides are TGTGCCAGTAGGGACCAGACAGGGGGAAACTATGGCTACACCTTC.

The table lists this clone with many counts. The rearrangement joins TRBV2 to TRBJ2-7; 13 positions agree with TRBD2. Germline CDR1 is SNHLY and CDR2 is FYNNEI. CDR3 size: 14 residues. The ends lost 6 bases at V and 4 bases at J; junction bases unmatched: 3. The CDR3 reads CASRRTSGSYEQYF. CDR3 nucleotide sequence: TGTGCCAGCAGGCGGACTAGCGGGAGTTACGAGCAGTACTTC.

CDR3: CASSPAGDSGGSKTQYF. In nucleotides, the CDR3 is TGTGCCAGCAGCCCTGCGGGGGACTCAGGGGGTTCTAAGACCCAGTACTTC. V usage is TRBV2 and J usage is TRBJ2-5; D may be TRBD1 or TRBD2 (7 bases each). The CDR3 runs to 17 residues. V lost 6 bases and J 6 bases, leaving 26 bases between the germline ends. Germline V gene lookup returns CDR1 SNHLY and CDR2 FYNNEI.

The V call is TRBV6-1, the J call TRBJ2-7; the D gene is possibly TRBD1 (6 bases). The V and J ends lost 4 bases and 4 bases respectively, with 11 bases between them. The CDR3 has 13 amino acids. Germline assignment: CDR1 MNHNS and CDR2 SASEGT. The CDR3 DNA reads as TGTGCCAGCAGTGCCGGGACACCGTACGAGCAGTACTTC. Its protein product is CASSAGTPYEQYF.

CDR3 sequence (DNA): TGTGCCAGCAGCTCAGGATTCGGACAGAGAAAAAGCGATAAGCAGTTCTTC. Translating gives CASSSGFGQRKSDKQFF. This chain links TRBV7-2 with TRBJ2-1, with D maybe TRBD1 (6 bases). CDR3 length equals 17 residues. The germline V and J ends were trimmed by 4 bases and 11 bases, with 27 bases remaining between them. The germline gives CDR1 SGHTA, CDR2 FQGNSA.

The rearrangement links TRBV7-9 to TRBJ1-3; D perhaps matches TRBD1 (5 bases). The V gene's germline CDR1 is SEHNR and CDR2 FQNEAQ (reference sequence). The CDR3 is 17 residues long. With 1 base removed from V and 0 bases from J, the gap between germline ends came to 13 bases. CDR3 sequence: CASSLGDPGSSGNTIYF. DNA for the CDR3: TGTGCCAGCAGCTTAGGGGACCCGGGAAGCTCTGGAAACACCATATATTTT.

With regard to this clone: The junction and the germline gene differ at one end; a read error may be behind it. Other DNA sequences in this sample translate to the same CDR3. V and J are TRBV2 and TRBJ2-7; a weak D match, TRBD1 (6 bases). The V gene's germline CDR1 is SNHLY and CDR2 FYNNEI. The CDR3 runs 10 residues. The CDR3 DNA reads TGTGCCAGCTACCGGGACAAGCAGTACTTT. This codes for CASYRDKQYF.

The chain is built from TRBV28 and TRBJ1-3; D remains ambiguous. The CDR3 length is 17 residues. V was pared by 4 bases and J by 1 base, with 17 bases between. Germline CDR1 is MDHEN and CDR2 is SYDVKM. CDR3 region: CASSSPSAARSGNTIYF. For the CDR3, the DNA is TGTGCCAGCAGTTCCCCCTCGGCAGCTAGATCTGGAAACACCATATATTTT.

To note about this clone: The same CDR3 can be traced to other DNA sequences in this sample. The chain joins TRBV5-4 to TRBJ2-7; 11 bases are shared with TRBD2. The CDR3 runs 14 residues. The J segment lost 3 bases and the V segment lost 3 bases, leaving 2 bases of the junction unmatched. CDR1 and CDR2 (germline): SGHNT, YYREEE (reference sequence). As DNA, the CDR3 is TGTGCCAGCAGCTCCGGGACTAGCGGCTACGAGCAGTACTTC. This encodes CASSSGTSGYEQYF.

The V gene is TRBV7-8, the J gene TRBJ1-1, with D possibly matching TRBD1 (6 bases). This CDR3 has 15 amino acids. Germline CDR1 and CDR2: SGHVS and FQNEAQ. With 3 bases removed from V and 8 bases from J, the gap between germline ends came to 19 bases. CDR3 bases: TGTGCCAGCAGCTTGGGACGGGTGGGGGACAACGAAGCTTTCTTT. Translating gives CASSLGRVGDNEAFF.

In its sample, this clone was seen once. The chain is built from TRBV18 and TRBJ2-3; the match to TRBD2 covers 8 bases. V was clipped by 3 bases and J by 2 bases; unmatched bases: 4. The CDR3 loop spans 15 amino acids. From germline, CDR1 is KGHSH and CDR2 LQKENI. CDR3 in DNA: TGTGCCAGCTCACCCATAGCGGGGATCACAGATACGCAGTATTTT. Translated: CASSPIAGITDTQYF.

The chain uses TRBV5-1 and TRBJ1-2; D is uncertain. The CDR3 loop spans 12 amino acids. Germline V gene lookup returns CDR1 SGHRS and CDR2 YFSETQ. V shed 3 bases and J shed 9 bases, with 12 bases lying between them. CDR3 residues: CASSSQEASYTF. In DNA, the CDR3 is TGCGCCAGCAGCTCCCAAGAGGCCAGCTACACCTTC.

The chain uses TRBV19 and TRBJ2-7; 12 nucleotides match TRBD2. The CDR3 is made up of 17 amino acids. Trimming at V came to 4 bases and at J to 4 bases, leaving 11 bases not matched to a gene. Germline values: CDR1 LNHDA, CDR2 SQIVND (reference sequence). The CDR3 sequence is CASSTYKTSGSVYEQYF. CDR3 sequence (DNA): TGTGCCAGTAGTACGTATAAGACTAGCGGGAGTGTTTACGAGCAGTACTTC.

V usage is TRBV10-1 and J usage is TRBJ2-1, with D unclear. In germline, CDR1 is WNHNN, CDR2 SYGVQD (reference sequence). The CDR3 is made up of 13 amino acids. The V gene lost 3 bases and the J gene lost 8 bases, with 11 bases spanning the gap. The DNA for the CDR3 is TGCGCCAGCAGTGAATCCAGCCTCCATGAGCAGTTCTTC. Protein: CASSESSLHEQFF.

The chain uses TRBV30 and TRBJ1-6; D is unresolved. Germline CDR1 is GTSNPN and CDR2 is SVGIG (reference sequence). Trimming removed 4 bases from V and 8 bases from J, with 9 bases in between. The CDR3 is made up of 12 amino acids. CDR3 nucleotide sequence: TGTGCCTGGAATCGGCTTGATTCACCCCTCCACTTT. Translation: CAWNRLDSPLHF.

Regarding this clone: Other DNA sequences in this specimen translate into the identical CDR3. The CDR3 DNA sequence: TGTGCCAGCTCACCTTTACGGGCCTCTGGGGCCAACGTCCTGACTTTC. Translated: CASSPLRASGANVLTF. The chain employs TRBV18 and TRBJ2-6; D unclear. The CDR3 sequence is 16 residues long. The germline CDR1 and CDR2 sequences are KGHSH and LQKENI. The V end lost 3 bases, the J end lost 0 bases, and 9 bases lay between the germline ends. The full variable domain, completed using reference TRBV18 and TRBJ2-6, is NAGVMQNPRHLVRRRGQEARLRCSPMKGHSHVYWYRQLPEEGLKFMVYLQKENIIDESGMPKERFSAEFPKEGPSILRIQQVVRGDSAAYFCASSPLRASGANVLTFGAGSRLTVL.

The gene calls are TRBV6-5 and TRBJ2-7; 8 nucleotides match TRBD1. There are 12 residues in the CDR3. CDR1 and CDR2 from the germline V gene are MNHEY and SVGAGI. V lost 8 bases, J lost 5 bases, and 5 bases stayed unmatched. The CDR3 DNA reads TGTGCCAGCCGGACAGGGTCCAACGAGCAGTACTTC. Encoded protein: CASRTGSNEQYF.

This sequence joins TRBV10-3 and TRBJ1-4; no reliable D call. V was pared by 6 bases and J by 3 bases, with 14 bases between. The CDR3 runs 15 residues. Looked up from germline, CDR1 is ENHRY and CDR2 is SYGVKD. DNA for the CDR3: TGTGCCATCAGCCCGGCGGGCGAACCTAATGAAAAACTGTTTTTT. Translated: CAISPAGEPNEKLFF.

The chain carries TRBV11-2 and TRBJ2-7; 9 bases agree with TRBD2. Trimming at V came to 1 base and at J to 2 bases, leaving 3 bases not matched to a gene. The CDR3 contains 15 residues. Germline V gene lookup returns CDR1 SGHAT and CDR2 FQNNGV. The CDR3 loop reads CASSLGLAGPYEQYF. CDR3 sequence (DNA): TGTGCCAGCAGCTTAGGTCTAGCGGGACCCTACGAGCAGTACTTC.

The chain has TRBV29-1 and TRBJ2-6; no clear D gene. The V gene's germline CDR1 is SQVTM and CDR2 ANQGSEA. The V end was cut by 5 bases, the J end by 5 bases, with 22 bases between. The CDR3 sequence is 17 residues long. CDR3 nucleotide sequence: TGCAGCGTTATCTTGGTAAGCATACAAAGTCGGGCCAACGTCCTGACTTTC. It yields the protein CSVILVSIQSRANVLTF.

In this sample, this clone turned up a few times. The chain couples TRBV28 to TRBJ2-7, with a weak D call TRBD2 (7 bases). There are 14 residues in the CDR3. Germline CDR1 reads MDHEN; CDR2 reads SYDVKM. The V end was cut by 3 bases, the J end by 6 bases, with 15 bases between. CDR3 DNA sequence: TGTGCCAGCAGTTTTACAGGGAGGGATGGCGAGCAGTACTTC. It is translated as CASSFTGRDGEQYF.